These T cell receptor beta chains were read from a single sample in a study of blood T cell repertoires in COVID-19. Generated by immunoSEQ multiplex PCR, the TCRdb table keeps only in-frame clones and is missing some. This sample has about 140,000 clones, with 70% to 90% found just once. Sequenced input: PBMCs or T cells enriched from blood (not recorded which). The receptors shown here come from a woman aged 45-60 years with acute COVID-19. CDR3s include the opening cysteine and the closing phenylalanine or tryptophan. The D gene is left open where the match is weak. Size is stated for part of the rows, as once, few or many counts, or as a class when the clone is expanded.

d_call	v_call	j_call	clone_size	cdr3_aa	cdr3_nt
TRBD2	TRBV7-3	TRBJ2-5	.	CASSPGLAGGRRETQYF	TGTGCCAGCAGCCCGGGACTAGCGGGAGGGCGGAGGGAGACCCAGTACTTC
TRBD1	TRBV27	TRBJ2-7	.	CASSFRDRGYEQYF	TGTGCCAGCAGTTTTAGGGACAGGGGTTACGAGCAGTACTTC
.	TRBV10-2	TRBJ2-7	once	CASRTGGSYEQYF	TGCGCCAGCAGGACAGGTGGCTCCTACGAGCAGTACTTC
.	TRBV19	TRBJ1-5	once	CASKGGPRNQPQHF	TGTGCCAGCAAGGGAGGGCCCCGTAATCAGCCCCAGCATTTT
.	TRBV29-1	TRBJ2-7	.	CSGTEGVEYEQYF	TGCAGCGGGACTGAGGGGGTTGAATACGAGCAGTACTTC
.	TRBV7-6	TRBJ2-2	.	CASSLMAGELFF	TGTGCCAGCAGCCTAATGGCCGGGGAGCTGTTTTTT
.	TRBV7-9	TRBJ1-2	once	CASSSGNQVHGYTF	TGTGCCAGCAGCTCCGGGAACCAAGTGCATGGCTACACCTTC
TRBD1	TRBV7-2	TRBJ1-4	.	CASSPIGTVREKLFF	TGTGCCAGCAGCCCCATCGGGACAGTGCGCGAAAAACTGTTTTTT
TRBD2	TRBV20-1	TRBJ2-5	.	CSASPSGRAGGTRATQYF	TGCAGTGCTAGTCCAAGCGGGAGGGCGGGGGGAACAAGAGCGACCCAGTACTTC
TRBD2	TRBV18	TRBJ2-2	.	CASSPGLAGATGELFF	TGTGCCAGCTCACCAGGACTAGCGGGAGCAACCGGGGAGCTGTTTTTT
.	TRBV6-1	TRBJ2-1	.	CASSEIWTEQFF	TGTGCCAGCAGTGAAATCTGGACAGAGCAGTTCTTC
TRBD1	TRBV10-3	TRBJ1-2	.	CATGDRTNYGYTF	TGTGCCACCGGGGACAGAACTAACTATGGCTACACCTTC
TRBD1	TRBV4-1	TRBJ1-5	.	CASSQGRDRGNQPQHF	TGCGCCAGCAGCCAAGGCCGAGACAGGGGCAATCAGCCCCAGCATTTT
.	TRBV16	TRBJ2-7	.	CASSPNRLPPDGEQYF	TGTGCCAGCAGCCCCAATAGACTACCGCCGGATGGCGAGCAGTACTTC
.	TRBV7-2	TRBJ2-5	.	CASSSTGRGETQYF	TGTGCCAGCAGCTCTACAGGGCGGGGGGAGACCCAGTACTTC
.	TRBV2	TRBJ2-2	few	CASSALDSELFF	TGTGCCAGCAGCGCACTAGACTCGGAGCTGTTTTTT
.	TRBV19	TRBJ1-1	.	CASSIDEKNTEAFF	TGTGCCAGTAGTATAGATGAGAAGAACACTGAAGCTTTCTTT
TRBD2	TRBV19	TRBJ2-7	few	CASRAGGGRGDEQYF	TGTGCCAGTAGAGCCGGGGGGGGCCGTGGCGACGAGCAGTACTTC
TRBD2	TRBV11-2	TRBJ2-1	.	CASSPRLAVFGAEQFF	TGTGCCAGCAGCCCCAGACTAGCGGTCTTCGGGGCTGAGCAGTTCTTC
TRBD2	TRBV11-2	TRBJ2-7	few	CASSSLGGRTSGYEQYF	TGTGCCAGCAGCTCCTTGGGGGGTCGGACTAGCGGCTACGAGCAGTACTTC
TRBD1	TRBV19	TRBJ1-1	.	CASSRTGMNTEAFF	TGTGCCAGTAGTAGGACAGGGATGAACACTGAAGCTTTCTTT
TRBD1	TRBV5-1	TRBJ2-1	once	CASSWEPGQGVINEQFF	TGCGCCAGCAGCTGGGAACCGGGACAGGGGGTAATCAATGAGCAGTTCTTC
.	TRBV16	TRBJ2-5	.	CASSQSYSQETQYF	TGTGCCAGCAGCCAATCGTACAGCCAAGAGACCCAGTACTTC
.	TRBV28	TRBJ1-5	.	CASTQRGGGQPQHF	TGTGCCAGCACTCAGAGGGGGGGCGGTCAGCCCCAGCATTTT
.	TRBV5-5	TRBJ2-2	.	CASRTEAAGELFF	TGTGCCAGCAGGACGGAGGCTGCCGGGGAGCTGTTTTTT